Detailed here is one T cell receptor beta chain. The antigen is unknown. This entry belongs to a study of cytomegalovirus exposure and HLA in healthy donors. Clones were read by immunoSEQ multiplex PCR, and TCRdb kept only the in-frame ones, dropping some. The table has approximately 170,000 clones, 85% seen once; the top ten hold approximately 2.3%. Overall study results and limits: The study found most TCR sequences rare, yet found some public TCRs in many donors. It was reported that the classifier diagnosed cytomegalovirus status with high specificity and sensitivity in both the original and validation cohorts.

Deletions cut 2 bases from V and 3 bases from J, with 12 bases between. This CDR3 is built from 14 residues. Germline V gives CDR1 SGHNT, CDR2 YYREEE (reference sequence). Sequencing was performed on PBMCs. V usage is TRBV5-4 and J usage is TRBJ2-7, with D perhaps TRBD2 (6 bases). The receptor comes from a man aged 30 to 39 in good health and CMV-seropositive. The CDR3 bases are TGTGCCAGCAGCTTAGGCGGACTACTCTACGAGCAGTACTTC. Its translation is CASSLGGLLYEQYF. Based on the CDR3 plus reference TRBV5-4 and TRBJ2-7, the full variable domain is ETGVTQSPTHLIKTRGQQVTLRCSSQSGHNTVSWYQQALGQGPQFIFQYYREEENGRGNFPPRFSGLQFPNYSSELNVNALELDDSALYLCASSLGGLLYEQYFGPGTRLTVT.